The source of this T cell receptor (beta chain) is a study of cytomegalovirus exposure and HLA in healthy donors. Only in-frame clones appear in the TCRdb table, and some are missing; sequencing was by immunoSEQ multiplex PCR. Among 89,000 or so clones listed, 85% to 95% were seen once. Sample: PBMCs. This clonotype was sampled from a woman aged 25 to 39 in good health and CMV-seropositive.

CDR3 region: CASSGLAGGPVTGELFF. CDR3 bases: TGTGCCAGCAGCGGCTTAGCGGGAGGGCCGGTCACCGGGGAGCTGTTTTTT. The chain couples TRBV9 to TRBJ2-2; the match to TRBD2 covers 11 bases. The CDR3 runs 17 residues. CDR1 is SGDLS, CDR2 YYNGEE, per germline. The ends lost 3 bases at V and 4 bases at J; junction bases unmatched: 8.